The T cell receptor beta chain described here comes from a study of T-cell memory formation after mild COVID-19. Study overall: TCR clustering was largely donor specific.

This CDR3 is 12 amino acids long. Germline V gene lookup returns CDR1 GTSNPN and CDR2 SVGIG (reference sequence). V lost 3 bases to trimming and J lost 6 bases, with 8 bases between them. The study's findings and limits: Certain responding clones were present in pre-infection memory, suggesting participation of cross-reactive memory. Contracting CD4+ clones were located mainly in CM and EM, and CD8+ clones in EMRA.

A note on this clonotype: Its target is unknown.

Constant-segment primers and 5'RACE yielded cDNA libraries for TCR alpha and TCR beta, each carrying sample barcodes and UMIs. TCRdb passed the 5' RACE reads through MiXCR, listing each CDR3 protein once. In the table there are about 270,000 distinct CDR3 sequences, about a sixth of which are singletons. This sequence originates from a man aged 18 to 30 who had mild COVID-19 (a few samples of this study predate the infection). Cell type and time point are not known. Sequencing used PBMCs or a T cell subset sorted from them (not recorded which). The chain carries TRBV30 and TRBJ2-2, with a possible D match to TRBD1 (5 bases). CDR3 in amino acids: CAWRGVAGELFF. DNA for the CDR3: TGTGCCTGGAGAGGGGTTGCCGGGGAGCTGTTTTTT.